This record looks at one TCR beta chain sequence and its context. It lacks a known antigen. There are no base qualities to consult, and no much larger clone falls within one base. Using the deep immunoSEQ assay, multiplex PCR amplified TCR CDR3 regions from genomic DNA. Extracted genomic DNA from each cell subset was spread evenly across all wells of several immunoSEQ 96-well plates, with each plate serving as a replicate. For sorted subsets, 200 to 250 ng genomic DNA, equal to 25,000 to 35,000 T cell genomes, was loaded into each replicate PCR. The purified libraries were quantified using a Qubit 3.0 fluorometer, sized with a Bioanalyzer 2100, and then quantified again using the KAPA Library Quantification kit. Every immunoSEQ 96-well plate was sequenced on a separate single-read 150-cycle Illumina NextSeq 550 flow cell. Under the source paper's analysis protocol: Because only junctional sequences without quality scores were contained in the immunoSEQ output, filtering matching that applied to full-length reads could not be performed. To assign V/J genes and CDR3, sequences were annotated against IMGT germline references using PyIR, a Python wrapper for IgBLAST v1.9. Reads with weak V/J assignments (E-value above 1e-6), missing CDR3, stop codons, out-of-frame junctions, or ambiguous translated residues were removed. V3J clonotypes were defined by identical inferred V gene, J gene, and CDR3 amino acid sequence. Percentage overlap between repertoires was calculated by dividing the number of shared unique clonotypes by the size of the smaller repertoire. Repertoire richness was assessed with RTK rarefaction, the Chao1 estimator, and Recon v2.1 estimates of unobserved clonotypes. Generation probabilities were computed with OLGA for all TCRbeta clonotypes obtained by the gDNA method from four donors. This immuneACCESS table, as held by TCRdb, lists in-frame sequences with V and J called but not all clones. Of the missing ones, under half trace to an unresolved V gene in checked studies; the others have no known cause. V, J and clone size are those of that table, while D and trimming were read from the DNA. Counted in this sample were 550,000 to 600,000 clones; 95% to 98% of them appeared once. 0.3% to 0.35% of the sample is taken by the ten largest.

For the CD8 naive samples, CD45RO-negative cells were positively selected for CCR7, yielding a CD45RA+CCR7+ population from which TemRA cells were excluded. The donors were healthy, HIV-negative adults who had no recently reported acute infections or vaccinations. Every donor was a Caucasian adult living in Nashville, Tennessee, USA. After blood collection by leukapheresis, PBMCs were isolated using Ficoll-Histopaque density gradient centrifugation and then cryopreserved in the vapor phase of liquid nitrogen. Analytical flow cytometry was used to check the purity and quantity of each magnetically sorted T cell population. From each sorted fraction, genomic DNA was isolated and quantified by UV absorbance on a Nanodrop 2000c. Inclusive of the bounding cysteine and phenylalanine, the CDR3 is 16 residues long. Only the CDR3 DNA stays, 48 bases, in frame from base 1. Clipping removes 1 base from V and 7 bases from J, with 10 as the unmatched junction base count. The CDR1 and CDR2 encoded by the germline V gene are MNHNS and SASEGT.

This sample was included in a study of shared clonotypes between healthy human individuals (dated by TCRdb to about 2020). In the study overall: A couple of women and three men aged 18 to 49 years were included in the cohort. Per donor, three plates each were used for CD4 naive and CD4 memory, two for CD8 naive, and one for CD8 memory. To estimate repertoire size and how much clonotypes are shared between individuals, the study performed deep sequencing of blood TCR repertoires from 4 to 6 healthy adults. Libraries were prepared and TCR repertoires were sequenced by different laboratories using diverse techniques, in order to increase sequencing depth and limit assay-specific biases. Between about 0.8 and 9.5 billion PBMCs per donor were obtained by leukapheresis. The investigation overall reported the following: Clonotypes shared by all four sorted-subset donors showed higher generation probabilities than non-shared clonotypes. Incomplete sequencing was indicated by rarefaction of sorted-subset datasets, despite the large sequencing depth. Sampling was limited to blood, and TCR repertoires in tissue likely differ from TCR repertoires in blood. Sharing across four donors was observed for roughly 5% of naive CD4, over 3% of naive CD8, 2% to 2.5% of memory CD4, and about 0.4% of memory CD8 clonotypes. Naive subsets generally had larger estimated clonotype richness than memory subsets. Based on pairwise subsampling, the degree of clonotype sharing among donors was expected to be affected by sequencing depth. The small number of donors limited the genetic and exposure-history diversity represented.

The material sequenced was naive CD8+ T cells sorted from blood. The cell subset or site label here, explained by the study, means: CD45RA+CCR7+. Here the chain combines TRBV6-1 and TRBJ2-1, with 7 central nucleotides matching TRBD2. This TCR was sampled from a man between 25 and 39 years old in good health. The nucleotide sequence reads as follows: TGTGCCAGCAGTGAAGTGGCTTTGGGGGGGTGGAATGAGCAGTTCTTC. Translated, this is CASSEVALGGWNEQFF.